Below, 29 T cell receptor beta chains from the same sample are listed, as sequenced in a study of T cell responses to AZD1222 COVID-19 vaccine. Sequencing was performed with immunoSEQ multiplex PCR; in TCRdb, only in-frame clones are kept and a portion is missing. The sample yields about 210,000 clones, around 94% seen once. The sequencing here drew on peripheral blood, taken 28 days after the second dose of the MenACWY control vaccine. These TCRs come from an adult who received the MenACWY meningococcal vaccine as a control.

The CDR3 here is CASSQGQASGNTIYF. CDR3 bases: TGTGCCAGCAGCCAAGGACAAGCCTCTGGAAACACCATATATTTT. The chain is built from TRBV4-2 and TRBJ1-3; no reliable D call. Trimming shortened V by 1 base and J by 0 bases, and 7 bases separated the two germline ends. The CDR3 totals 15 residues. Germline V gene sequence: CDR1 LGHNA, CDR2 YNFKEQ.

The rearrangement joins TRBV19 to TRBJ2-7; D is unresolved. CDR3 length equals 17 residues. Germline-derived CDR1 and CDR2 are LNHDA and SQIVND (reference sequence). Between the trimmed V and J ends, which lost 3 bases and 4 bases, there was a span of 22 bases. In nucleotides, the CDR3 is TGTGCCAGTAGTATGGGTGTGGGCAGGAATTTGCATTACGAGCAGTACTTC. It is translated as CASSMGVGRNLHYEQYF.

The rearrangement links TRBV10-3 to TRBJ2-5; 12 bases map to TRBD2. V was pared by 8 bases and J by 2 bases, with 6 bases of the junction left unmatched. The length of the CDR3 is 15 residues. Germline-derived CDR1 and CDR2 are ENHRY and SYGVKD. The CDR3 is CAIAASGRGQETQYF. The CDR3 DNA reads TGTGCCATCGCGGCTAGCGGGAGGGGACAAGAGACCCAGTACTTC.

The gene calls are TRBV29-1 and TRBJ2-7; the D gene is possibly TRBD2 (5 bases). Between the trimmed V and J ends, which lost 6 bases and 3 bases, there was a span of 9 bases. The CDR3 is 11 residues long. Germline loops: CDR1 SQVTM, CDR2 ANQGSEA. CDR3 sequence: CSVPGIYEQYF. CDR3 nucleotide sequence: TGCAGCGTCCCGGGGATCTACGAGCAGTACTTC.

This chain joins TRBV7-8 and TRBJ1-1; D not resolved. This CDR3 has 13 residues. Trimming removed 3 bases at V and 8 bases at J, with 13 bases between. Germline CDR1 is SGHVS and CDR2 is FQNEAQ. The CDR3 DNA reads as TGTGCCAGCAGCTTTCAAGAGGCGTTCGAAGCTTTCTTT. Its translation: CASSFQEAFEAFF.

The CDR3 protein is CASSFPSAGPTYEQYF. The DNA for the CDR3 is TGTGCCAGCAGCTTTCCCTCAGCGGGACCGACCTACGAGCAGTACTTC. This chain connects TRBV11-2 to TRBJ2-7; 7 bases line up with TRBD2. Germline assignment: CDR1 SGHAT and CDR2 FQNNGV. V lost 3 bases and J lost 2; bases outside the gene matches: 10. The CDR3 consists of 16 residues.

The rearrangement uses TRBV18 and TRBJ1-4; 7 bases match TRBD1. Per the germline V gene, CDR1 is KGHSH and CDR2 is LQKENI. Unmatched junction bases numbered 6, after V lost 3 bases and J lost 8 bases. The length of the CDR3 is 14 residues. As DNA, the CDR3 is TGTGCCAGCTCACCTACAGGGGATTCGGAAAAACTGTTTTTT. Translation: CASSPTGDSEKLFF.

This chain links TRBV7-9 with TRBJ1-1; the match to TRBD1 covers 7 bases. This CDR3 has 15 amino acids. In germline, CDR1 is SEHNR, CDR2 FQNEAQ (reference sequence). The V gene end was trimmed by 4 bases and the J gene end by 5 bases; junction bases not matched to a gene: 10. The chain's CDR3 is CASSSRTGTETEAFF. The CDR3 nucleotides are TGTGCCAGCAGCTCTAGGACAGGAACGGAAACTGAAGCTTTCTTT.

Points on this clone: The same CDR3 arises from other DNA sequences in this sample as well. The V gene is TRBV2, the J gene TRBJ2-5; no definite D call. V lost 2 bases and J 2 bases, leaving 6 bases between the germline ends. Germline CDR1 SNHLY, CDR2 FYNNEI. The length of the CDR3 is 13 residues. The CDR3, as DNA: TGTGCCAGCAGTGAAACAGAACAAGAGACCCAGTACTTC. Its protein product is CASSETEQETQYF. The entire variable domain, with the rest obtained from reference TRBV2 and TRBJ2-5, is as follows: EPEVTQTPSHQVTQMGQEVILRCVPISNHLYFYWYRQILGQKVEFLVSFYNNEISEKSEIFDDQFSVERPDGSNFTLKIRSTKLEDSAMYFCASSETEQETQYFGPGTRLLVL.

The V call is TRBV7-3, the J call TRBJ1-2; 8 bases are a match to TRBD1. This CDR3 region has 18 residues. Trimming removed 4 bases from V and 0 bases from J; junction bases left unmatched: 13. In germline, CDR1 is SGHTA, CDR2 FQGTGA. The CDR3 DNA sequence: TGTGCCAGCAGCTCCTCGCCAGGACAGGGAAGGTCTAACTATGGCTACACCTTC. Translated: CASSSSPGQGRSNYGYTF. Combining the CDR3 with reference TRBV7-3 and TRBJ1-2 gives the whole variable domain GAGVSQTPSNKVTEKGKYVELRCDPISGHTALYWYRQSLGQGPEFLIYFQGTGAADDSGLPNDRFFAVRPEGSVSTLKIQRTERGDSAVYLCASSSSPGQGRSNYGYTFGSGTRLTVV.

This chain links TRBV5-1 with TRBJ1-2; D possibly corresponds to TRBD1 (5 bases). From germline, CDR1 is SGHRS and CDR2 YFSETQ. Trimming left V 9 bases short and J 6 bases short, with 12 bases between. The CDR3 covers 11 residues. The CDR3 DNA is TGCGCCACTGCCTCGGGGGATGGCTACACCTTC. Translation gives CATASGDGYTF. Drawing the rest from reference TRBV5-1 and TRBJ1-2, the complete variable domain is KAGVTQTPRYLIKTRGQQVTLSCSPISGHRSVSWYQQTPGQGLQFLFEYFSETQRNKGNFPGRFSGRQFSNSRSEMNVSTLELGDSALYLCATASGDGYTFGSGTRLTVV.

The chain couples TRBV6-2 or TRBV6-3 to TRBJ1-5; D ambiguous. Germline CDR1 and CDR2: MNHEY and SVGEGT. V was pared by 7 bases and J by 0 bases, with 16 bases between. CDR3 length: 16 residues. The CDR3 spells CASTPEGIYSNQPQHF. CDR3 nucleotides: TGTGCCAGCACCCCCGAAGGCATCTATAGCAATCAGCCCCAGCATTTT.

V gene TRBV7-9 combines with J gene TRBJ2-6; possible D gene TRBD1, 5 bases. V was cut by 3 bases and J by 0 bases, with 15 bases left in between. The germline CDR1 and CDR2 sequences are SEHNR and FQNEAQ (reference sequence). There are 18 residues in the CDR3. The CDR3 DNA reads TGTGCCAGCAGCTTGCCAGGGTTTCATCTCTCTGGGGCCAACGTCCTGACTTTC. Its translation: CASSLPGFHLSGANVLTF.

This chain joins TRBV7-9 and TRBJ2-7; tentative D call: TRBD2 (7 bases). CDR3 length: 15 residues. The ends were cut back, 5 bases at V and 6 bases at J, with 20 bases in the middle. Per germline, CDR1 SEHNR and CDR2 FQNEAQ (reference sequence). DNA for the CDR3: TGTGCCAGCAGCCCCCCGGGGGGCAGCCTGGGCGAGCAGTACTTC. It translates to CASSPPGGSLGEQYF.

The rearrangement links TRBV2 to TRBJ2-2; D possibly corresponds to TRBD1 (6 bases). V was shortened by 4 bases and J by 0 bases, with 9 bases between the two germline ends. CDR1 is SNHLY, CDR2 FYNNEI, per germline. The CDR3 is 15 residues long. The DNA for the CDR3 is TGTGCCAGCAGTGCCAACAGGGCGAACACCGGGGAGCTGTTTTTT. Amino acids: CASSANRANTGELFF.

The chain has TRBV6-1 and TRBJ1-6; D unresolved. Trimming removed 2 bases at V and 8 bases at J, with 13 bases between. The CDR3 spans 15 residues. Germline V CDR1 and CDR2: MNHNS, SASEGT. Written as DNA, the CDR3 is TGTGCCAGCAGTGAATTGCCCCTCTTCGATTCACCCCTCCACTTT. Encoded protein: CASSELPLFDSPLHF.

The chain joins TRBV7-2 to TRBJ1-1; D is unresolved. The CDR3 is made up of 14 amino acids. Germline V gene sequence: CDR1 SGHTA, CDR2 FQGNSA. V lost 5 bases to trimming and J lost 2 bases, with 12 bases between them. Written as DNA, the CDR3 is TGTGCCAGCAGCCCCTGGACCGGAAACACTGAAGCTTTCTTT. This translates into CASSPWTGNTEAFF.

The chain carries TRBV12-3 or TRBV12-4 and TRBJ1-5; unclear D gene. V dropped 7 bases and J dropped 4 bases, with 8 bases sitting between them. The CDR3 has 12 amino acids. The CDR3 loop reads CASTRGNQPQHF. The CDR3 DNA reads TGTGCCAGCACCAGAGGGAATCAGCCCCAGCATTTT.

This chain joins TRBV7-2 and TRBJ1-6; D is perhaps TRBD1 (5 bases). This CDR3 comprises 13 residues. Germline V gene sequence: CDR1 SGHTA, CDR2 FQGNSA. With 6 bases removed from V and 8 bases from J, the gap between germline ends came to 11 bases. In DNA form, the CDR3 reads TGTGCCAGCAGTAGACAGTTCGATTCACCCCTCCACTTT. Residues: CASSRQFDSPLHF.

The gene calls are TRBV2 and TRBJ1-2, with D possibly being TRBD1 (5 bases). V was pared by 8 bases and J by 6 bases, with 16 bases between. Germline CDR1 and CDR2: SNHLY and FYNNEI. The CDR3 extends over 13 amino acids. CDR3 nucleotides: TGTGCCAGCCTTACAGGATTGAGGGATGGCTACACCTTC. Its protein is CASLTGLRDGYTF.

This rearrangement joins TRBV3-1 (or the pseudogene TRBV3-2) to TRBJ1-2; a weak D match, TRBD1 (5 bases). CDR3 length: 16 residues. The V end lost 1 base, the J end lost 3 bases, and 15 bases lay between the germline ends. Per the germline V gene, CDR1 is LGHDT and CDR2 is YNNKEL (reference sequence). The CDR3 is CASSQGYGGFDYGYTF. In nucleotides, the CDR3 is TGTGCCAGCAGCCAAGGGTATGGGGGGTTTGACTATGGCTACACCTTC.

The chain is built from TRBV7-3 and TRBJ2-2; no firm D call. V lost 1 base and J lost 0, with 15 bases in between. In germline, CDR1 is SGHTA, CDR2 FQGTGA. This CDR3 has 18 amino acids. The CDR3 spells CASSLIPLDGSNTGELFF. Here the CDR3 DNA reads TGTGCCAGCAGCTTAATTCCCCTGGACGGATCGAACACCGGGGAGCTGTTTTTT. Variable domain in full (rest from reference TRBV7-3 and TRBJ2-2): GAGVSQTPSNKVTEKGKYVELRCDPISGHTALYWYRQSLGQGPEFLIYFQGTGAADDSGLPNDRFFAVRPEGSVSTLKIQRTERGDSAVYLCASSLIPLDGSNTGELFFGEGSRLTVL.

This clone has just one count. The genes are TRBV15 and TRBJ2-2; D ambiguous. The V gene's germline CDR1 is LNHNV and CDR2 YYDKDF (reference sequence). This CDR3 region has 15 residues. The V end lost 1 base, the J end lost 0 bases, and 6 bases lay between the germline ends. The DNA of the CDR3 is TGTGCCACCAGCAGAGGTGGGCCGAACACCGGGGAGCTGTTTTTT. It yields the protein CATSRGGPNTGELFF. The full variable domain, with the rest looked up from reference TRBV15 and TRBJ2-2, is DAMVIQNPRYQVTQFGKPVTLSCSQTLNHNVMYWYQQKSSQAPKLLFHYYDKDFNNEADTPDNFQSRRPNTSFCFLDIRSPGLGDTAMYLCATSRGGPNTGELFFGEGSRLTVL.

The CDR3 region has the DNA TGCGCCAGCAGCCTTGACCGCCTCGACTCCTACGAGCAGTACTTC. Its protein is CASSLDRLDSYEQYF. The chain recombines TRBV5-1 with TRBJ2-7, with unresolved D. The length of the CDR3 is 15 residues. Germline lookup yields CDR1 SGHRS and CDR2 YFSETQ. V lost 4 bases and J 0 bases, leaving 14 bases between the germline ends.

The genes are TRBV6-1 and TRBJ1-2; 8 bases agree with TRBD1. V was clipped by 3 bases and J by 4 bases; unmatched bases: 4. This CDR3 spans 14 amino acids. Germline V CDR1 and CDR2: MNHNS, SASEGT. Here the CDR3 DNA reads TGTGCCAGCAGTGACAGACAGGGGAGCTATGGCTACACCTTC. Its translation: CASSDRQGSYGYTF.

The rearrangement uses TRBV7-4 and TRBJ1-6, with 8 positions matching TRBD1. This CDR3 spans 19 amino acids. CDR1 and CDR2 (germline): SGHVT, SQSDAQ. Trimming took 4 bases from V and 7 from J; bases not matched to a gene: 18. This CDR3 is CASSSSGTGRFPTNSPLHF. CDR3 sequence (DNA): TGTGCCAGCAGCTCCTCCGGGACAGGTAGGTTCCCCACGAATTCACCCCTCCACTTT.

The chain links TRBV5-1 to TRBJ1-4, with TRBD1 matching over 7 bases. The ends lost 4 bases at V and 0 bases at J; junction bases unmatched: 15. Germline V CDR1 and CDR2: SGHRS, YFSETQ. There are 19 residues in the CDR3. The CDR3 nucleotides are TGCGCCAGCAGCGTTAAAAGTCCGGGACAGCCTGCAACTAATGAAAAACTGTTTTTT. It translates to CASSVKSPGQPATNEKLFF.

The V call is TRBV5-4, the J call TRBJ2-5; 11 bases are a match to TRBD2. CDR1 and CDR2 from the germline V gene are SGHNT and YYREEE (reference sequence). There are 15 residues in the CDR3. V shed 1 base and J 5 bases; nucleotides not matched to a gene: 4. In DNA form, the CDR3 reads TGTGCCAGCAGCTTGACTAGCGGGAGTGGGGAGACCCAGTACTTC. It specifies CASSLTSGSGETQYF. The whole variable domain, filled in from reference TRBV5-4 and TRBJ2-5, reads ETGVTQSPTHLIKTRGQQVTLRCSSQSGHNTVSWYQQALGQGPQFIFQYYREEENGRGNFPPRFSGLQFPNYSSELNVNALELDDSALYLCASSLTSGSGETQYFGPGTRLLVL.

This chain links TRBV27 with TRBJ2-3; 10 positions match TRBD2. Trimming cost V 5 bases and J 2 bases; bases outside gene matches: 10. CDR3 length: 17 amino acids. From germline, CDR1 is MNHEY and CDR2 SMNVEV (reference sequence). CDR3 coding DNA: TGTGCCAGCAGTCCAAGGGCTAGCGGGGGTGACACAGATACGCAGTATTTT. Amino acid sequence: CASSPRASGGDTDTQYF.